This T cell receptor beta chain came from a study of T cell responses to AZD1222 COVID-19 vaccine. The J segment lost 5 bases and the V segment lost 2 bases, leaving 7 bases of the junction unmatched. CDR3 length equals 15 residues. The germline V gene has CDR1 MRHNA and CDR2 SNTAGT. Data came from immunoSEQ multiplex PCR; TCRdb stores just in-frame clones and leaves some out. The sample records some 180,000 clones, 80% to 95% being singletons. The gene calls are TRBV6-4 and TRBJ1-1; TRBD1 agrees at 8 bases. The source of this sequence is an adult who received the MenACWY meningococcal vaccine as a control. The sample was peripheral blood, taken 28 days after the second dose of the MenACWY control vaccine. The CDR3 nucleotides are TGTGCCAGCAGTGACGCGCCAGGGGGCTTTACTGAAGCTTTCTTT. Protein product: CASSDAPGGFTEAFF.